The T cell receptor beta chain under discussion was sequenced for a study of CD8+CD57+ T cells in acquired aplastic anemia. In this sample, this clonotype turned up many times. The template used for profiling TCR beta VDJ and CDR3 was genomic DNA. TCRdb re-called the reads through MiXCR, storing one row per CDR3 protein. The sample holds about 180,000 distinct CDR3 sequences, 35% to 50% seen once. V lost 6 bases and J lost 1, with 9 bases in between. There are 14 residues in the CDR3. The rearrangement links TRBV12-3 or TRBV12-4 to TRBJ2-2; D gene uncertain. The clonotype originates from a human donor in good health. The sample comprised sorted CD4+, CD8+, or CD8+CD57+ T cells (not recorded which) from PBMCs. The CDR3 DNA reads as TGTGCCAGCAGCCCAGACTGGAACACCGGGGAGCTGTTTTTT. Translating gives CASSPDWNTGELFF.